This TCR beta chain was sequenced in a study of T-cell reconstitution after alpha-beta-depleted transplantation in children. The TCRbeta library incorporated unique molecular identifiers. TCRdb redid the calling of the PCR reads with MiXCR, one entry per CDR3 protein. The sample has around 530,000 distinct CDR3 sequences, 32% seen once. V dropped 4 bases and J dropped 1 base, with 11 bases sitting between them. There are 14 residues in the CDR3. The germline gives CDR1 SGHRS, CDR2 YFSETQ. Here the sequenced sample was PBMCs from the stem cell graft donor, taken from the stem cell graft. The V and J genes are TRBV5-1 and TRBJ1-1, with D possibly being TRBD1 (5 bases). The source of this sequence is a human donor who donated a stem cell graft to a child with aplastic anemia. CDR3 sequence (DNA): TGCGCCAGCAGCCCAGGACACCAGAACACTGAAGCTTTCTTT. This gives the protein CASSPGHQNTEAFF.